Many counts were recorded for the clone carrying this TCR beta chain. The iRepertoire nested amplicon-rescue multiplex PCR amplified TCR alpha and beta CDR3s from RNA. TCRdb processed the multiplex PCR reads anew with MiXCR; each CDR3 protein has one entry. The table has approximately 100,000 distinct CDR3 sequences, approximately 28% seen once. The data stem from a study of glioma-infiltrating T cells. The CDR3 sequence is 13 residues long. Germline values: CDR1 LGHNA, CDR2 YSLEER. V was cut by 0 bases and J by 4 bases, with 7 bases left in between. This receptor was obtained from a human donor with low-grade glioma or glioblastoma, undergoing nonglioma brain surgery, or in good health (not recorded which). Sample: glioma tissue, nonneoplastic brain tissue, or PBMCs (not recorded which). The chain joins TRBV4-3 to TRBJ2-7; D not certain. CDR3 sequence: CASSQELGYEQYF. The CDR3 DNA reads TGCGCCAGCAGCCAAGAATTGGGATACGAGCAGTACTTC.